These 30 T cell receptor beta chains were all obtained from the same sample, sequenced in a study of T cell repertoires in cytomegalovirus infection. TCRdb fed the reads into MiXCR, producing one record per CDR3 protein. The sample lists 200,000 or so distinct CDR3 sequences; approximately 40% were seen once. Their recognized antigens are unknown. Sequenced material: CD8+ T cells from cultured PBMCs, taken from culture after CMV antigen stimulation. All receptors come from a human donor in good health (CMV status not recorded). Some clones in this sample may be carry-over from other donors' samples.

This chain links TRBV6-1 with TRBJ2-3; D is unresolved. Per germline, CDR1 MNHNS and CDR2 SASEGT. Trimming cost V 4 bases and J 1 base, with 6 bases left between them. The CDR3 is 13 amino acids. The CDR3 is CASSGYGTDTQYF. The CDR3, as DNA: TGTGCCAGCAGTGGTTATGGCACAGATACGCAGTATTTT.

The rearrangement joins TRBV10-3 to TRBJ1-4; no reliable D call. The germline V gene has CDR1 ENHRY and CDR2 SYGVKD. Trimming cost V 4 bases and J 5 bases, with 8 bases left between them. The CDR3 has 13 amino acids. CDR3 DNA sequence: TGTGCCATCAGTGGCGAAGTAAATGAAAAACTGTTTTTT. It specifies CAISGEVNEKLFF.

This clonotype was seen many times. The J gene is TRBJ2-1, the V gene TRBV7-2, with a weak D call TRBD1 (5 bases). The V end was cut by 0 bases, the J end by 0 bases, with 9 bases between. Germline CDR1 reads SGHTA; CDR2 reads FQGNSA. This CDR3 region has 16 residues. The CDR3, as DNA: TGTGCCAGCAGCTTAGCGCACAGGAGCTCCTACAATGAGCAGTTCTTC. Its translation is CASSLAHRSSYNEQFF.

The chain uses TRBV6-6 and TRBJ2-5; the D gene could be TRBD1 or TRBD2 (5 bases each). The CDR3 has 13 residues. Germline V gives CDR1 MNHNY, CDR2 SVGAGI (reference sequence). V gave up 4 bases and J gave up 3 bases, with 9 bases separating them. The CDR3 is CASSSVGEETQYF. As DNA, the CDR3 is TGTGCCAGCAGTTCCGTGGGGGAAGAGACCCAGTACTTC.

Only a few counts were recorded for this clonotype. The CDR3 sequence is CASTTGTTEAFF. The CDR3 region has the DNA TGTGCCAGCACTACAGGGACCACTGAAGCTTTCTTT. The V and J genes are TRBV12-3 or TRBV12-4 and TRBJ1-1; a weak D match, TRBD1 (6 bases). The CDR3 spans 12 residues. The V gene lost 7 bases and the J gene lost 4 bases, with 10 bases spanning the gap.

This clonotype was seen a handful of times. The genes are TRBV4-2 and TRBJ2-1, with 9 bases fitting TRBD2. The V and J ends lost 1 base and 5 bases, in that order; junction bases with no gene match: 9. Germline V gives CDR1 LGHNA, CDR2 YNFKEQ. This CDR3 spans 17 amino acids. The CDR3 here is CASSQVGTGLANNEQFF. The CDR3 DNA reads as TGTGCCAGCAGCCAAGTAGGGACGGGACTAGCCAACAATGAGCAGTTCTTC.

V gene TRBV11-1 combines with J gene TRBJ2-1, with 9 bases that match TRBD1. The length of the CDR3 is 15 residues. V shed 5 bases, J shed 8 bases, and the junction held 10 bases outside the gene matches. Germline V lookup: CDR1 SGHAT, CDR2 FQDESV (reference sequence). CDR3 sequence reads: CASSLGGQGIDEQFF. DNA of the CDR3: TGTGCCAGCAGCCTAGGGGGACAGGGAATCGATGAGCAGTTCTTC.

The table lists this clonotype with a few counts. The chain employs TRBV27 and TRBJ2-1; 7 bases are a match to TRBD1. The ends lost 4 bases at V and 4 bases at J; junction bases unmatched: 4. The CDR3 loop spans 14 amino acids. CDR1 is MNHEY and CDR2 is SMNVEV in the germline V gene (reference sequence). The CDR3 nucleotides are TGTGCCAGCAGTTCCGGGACAGAGTACAATGAGCAGTTCTTC. Translated, it gives CASSSGTEYNEQFF.

This clonotype showed up just a few times. The DNA for the CDR3 is TGTGCCAGCAGGGGGGGGCGAGCTGAAGCTTTCTTT. Translation: CASRGGRAEAFF. The rearrangement uses TRBV27 and TRBJ1-1; D may be TRBD1 (6 bases). The CDR3 spans 12 residues. Germline CDR1 reads MNHEY; CDR2 reads SMNVEV (reference sequence). The V gene lost 6 bases and the J gene lost 6 bases, with 11 bases spanning the gap.

The V call is TRBV28, the J call TRBJ1-1; tentative D call: TRBD1 (5 bases). The germline V and J ends were trimmed by 6 bases and 4 bases, with 15 bases remaining between them. The CDR3 length is 14 residues. Per the germline V gene, CDR1 is MDHEN and CDR2 is SYDVKM. The CDR3 DNA reads as TGTGCCAGCAGCCCCCCCGGGGACCCCACTGAAGCTTTCTTT. This encodes CASSPPGDPTEAFF. Supplemented by reference TRBV28 and TRBJ1-1, the full variable domain reads DVKVTQSSRYLVKRTGEKVFLECVQDMDHENMFWYRQDPGLGLRLIYFSYDVKMKEKGDIPEGYSVSREKKERFSLILESASTNQTSMYLCASSPPGDPTEAFFGQGTRLTVV.

V gene TRBV6-2 or TRBV6-3 combines with J gene TRBJ1-5; no clear D gene. The CDR3 length is 12 residues. V lost 6 bases and J lost 4, with 7 bases in between. Germline-derived CDR1 and CDR2 are MNHEY and SVGEGT. CDR3 protein: CASSRYNQPQHF. In DNA, the CDR3 is TGTGCCAGCAGCCGTTATAATCAGCCCCAGCATTTT.

This clonotype came up a few times. The chain is built from TRBV14 and TRBJ2-3; D is ambiguous. CDR3 length: 15 residues. Germline CDR1 is SGHDN and CDR2 is FVKESK. Deletions cut 0 bases from V and 2 bases from J, with 9 bases between. The CDR3: CASSQDWDITDTQYF. As DNA, the CDR3 is TGTGCCAGCAGCCAAGATTGGGATATCACAGATACGCAGTATTTT. The variable domain in full, completed from reference TRBV14 and TRBJ2-3, reads EAGVTQFPSHSVIEKGQTVTLRCDPISGHDNLYWYRRVMGKEIKFLLHFVKESKQDESGMPNNRFLAERTGGTYSTLKVQPAELEDSGVYFCASSQDWDITDTQYFGPGTRLTVL.

This clonotype was recorded a few times. This chain uses TRBV11-2 with TRBJ2-1, with D maybe TRBD2 (7 bases). The CDR3 covers 18 residues. Germline V gene lookup returns CDR1 SGHAT and CDR2 FQNNGV. V was shortened by 4 bases and J by 0 bases, with 19 bases between the two germline ends. The CDR3, as DNA: TGTGCCAGCAGCTATAGGGGGGCGGGGGTCGCCTCCTACAATGAGCAGTTCTTC. Its translation is CASSYRGAGVASYNEQFF. Variable domain in full (rest from reference TRBV11-2 and TRBJ2-1): EAGVAQSPRYKIIEKRQSVAFWCNPISGHATLYWYQQILGQGPKLLIQFQNNGVVDDSQLPKDRFSAERLKGVDSTLKIQPAKLEDSAVYLCASSYRGAGVASYNEQFFGPGTRLTVL.

A remark on this clonotype: Being one base from a much bigger clone, this may be a read error. This chain joins TRBV7-8 and TRBJ2-1; the D is unclear. The CDR3 runs to 13 residues. The germline V gene encodes CDR1 SGHVS and CDR2 FQNEAQ. CDR3 residues: CASSSPPYTEQFF. In DNA form, the CDR3 reads TGTGCCAGCAGCTCCCCACCCTACACTGAGCAGTTCTTC.

This clonotype appeared many times. This chain links TRBV7-2 with TRBJ2-7, with D unclear. V lost 0 bases and J lost 1, with 13 bases in between. This CDR3 has 16 residues. CDR1 is SGHTA, CDR2 FQGNSA, per germline. CDR3 DNA: TGTGCCAGCAGCTTAGCGCCACGGACCCTTTCCTACGAGCAGTACTTC. As protein: CASSLAPRTLSYEQYF.

This clonotype showed up just a few times. This chain uses TRBV7-9 with TRBJ2-7; unclear D gene. The V end was cut by 8 bases, the J end by 3 bases, with 11 bases between. The CDR3 extends over 12 amino acids. CDR1 and CDR2 (germline): SEHNR, FQNEAQ (reference sequence). CDR3 protein: CASSSRLYEQYF. The DNA of the CDR3 is TGTGCCAGCTCAAGTAGGCTCTACGAGCAGTACTTC.

This sequence joins TRBV11-3 and TRBJ2-3; no definite D call. CDR3 length: 14 amino acids. Germline V gene data show CDR1 as SGHNT and CDR2 as YENEEA. Trimming left V 1 base short and J 2 bases short, with 7 bases between. The CDR3 protein is CASSLVSYTDTQYF. The CDR3 DNA follows: TGTGCCAGCAGCTTAGTCTCTTACACAGATACGCAGTATTTT.

This clonotype appeared a few times. The chain employs TRBV7-9 and TRBJ1-1; D is undetermined. This CDR3 spans 14 amino acids. Trimming shortened V by 11 bases and J by 1 base, and 17 bases separated the two germline ends. The germline CDR1 and CDR2 sequences are SEHNR and FQNEAQ (reference sequence). The CDR3 coding sequence is TGTGCCCACCTGGTCCCCCCGGAGAACACTGAAGCTTTCTTT. Encoded protein: CAHLVPPENTEAFF. The full variable domain, its missing parts supplied by reference TRBV7-9 and TRBJ1-1, is DTGVSQNPRHKITKRGQNVTFRCDPISEHNRLYWYRQTLGQGPEFLTYFQNEAQLEKSRLLSDRFSAERPKGSFSTLEIQRTEQGDSAMYLCAHLVPPENTEAFFGQGTRLTVV.

The chain couples TRBV7-6 to TRBJ1-2, with 7 bases identical to TRBD1. This CDR3 region has 16 residues. Germline V CDR1 and CDR2: SGHVS, FNYEAQ. The junction had 15 bases not matched to a gene; V was cut back by 5 bases and J by 6 bases. CDR3 residues: CASSHIEGEGADGYTF. Written as DNA, the CDR3 is TGTGCCAGCAGCCACATAGAGGGAGAGGGGGCTGATGGCTACACCTTC.

V and J are TRBV11-2 and TRBJ2-2, with a possible D match to TRBD2 (6 bases). Germline V gene data show CDR1 as SGHAT and CDR2 as FQNNGV. The CDR3 spans 17 residues. Trimming pared 5 bases from V and 0 bases from J, leaving 16 bases between. CDR3 sequence: CASSLYRTGANTGELFF. The CDR3 DNA follows: TGTGCCAGCAGCCTCTATAGAACGGGGGCGAACACCGGGGAGCTGTTTTTT.

The sample holds a few counts of this clonotype. The V and J genes are TRBV24-1 and TRBJ2-2; no clear D. The germline gives CDR1 KGHDR, CDR2 SFDVKD. This CDR3 is built from 15 residues. V lost 4 bases and J lost 5, with 13 bases in between. The CDR3: CATSDSFGGTGELFF. The CDR3 bases are TGTGCCACCAGTGACTCATTTGGCGGTACCGGGGAGCTGTTTTTT.

The V and J genes are TRBV6-6 and TRBJ1-5; TRBD1 aligns across 9 bases. CDR1 is MNHNY, CDR2 SVGAGI, per germline (reference sequence). The CDR3 is 15 amino acids. V was pared by 4 bases and J by 7 bases, with 8 bases of the junction left unmatched. CDR3: CASSFGTGQFQPQHF. The CDR3 DNA reads as TGTGCCAGCAGTTTTGGGACAGGGCAGTTCCAGCCCCAGCATTTT.

The table lists this clonotype with a few counts. J is TRBJ1-1 and V is TRBV7-8, with TRBD1 matching 8 bases. This CDR3 has 14 residues. Germline CDR1 is SGHVS and CDR2 is FQNEAQ. J lost 4 bases, V lost 4 bases, and 5 bases had no gene match. The CDR3 DNA reads TGTGCCAGCAGCTCGGCAGGACAGGGCACTGAAGCTTTCTTT. Its translation is CASSSAGQGTEAFF. The entire variable domain, with the rest obtained from reference TRBV7-8 and TRBJ1-1, is as follows: GAGVSQSPRYKVAKRGQDVALRCDPISGHVSLFWYQQALGQGPEFLTYFQNEAQLDKSGLPSDRFFAERPEGSVSTLKIQRTQQEDSAVYLCASSSAGQGTEAFFGQGTRLTVV.

Here the CDR3 reads CASSVEGAEAFF. The DNA of the CDR3 is TGTGCCAGCAGCGTAGAAGGGGCGGAAGCTTTCTTT. The chain uses TRBV9 and TRBJ1-1; perhaps TRBD1 as D (5 bases). The germline V and J ends were trimmed by 0 bases and 8 bases, with 8 bases remaining between them. There are 12 residues in the CDR3. In germline, CDR1 is SGDLS, CDR2 YYNGEE.

The chain employs TRBV6-5 and TRBJ1-6; D is possibly TRBD1 (5 bases). V dropped 5 bases and J dropped 0 bases, with 20 bases sitting between them. Germline values: CDR1 MNHEY, CDR2 SVGAGI. This CDR3 has 19 amino acids. CDR3 sequence: CASSPRGRGLSSYNSPLHF. The CDR3 DNA is TGTGCCAGCAGTCCCCGGGGCAGAGGGCTGAGCTCCTATAATTCACCCCTCCACTTT.

The genes are TRBV7-2 and TRBJ2-5; 7 positions match TRBD2. CDR1 is SGHTA and CDR2 is FQGNSA in the germline V gene. CDR3 length: 15 amino acids. Losses at the gene ends were 5 bases for V and 5 bases for J; bases not matched to a gene: 11. This CDR3 is CASSHSLGRGETQYF. CDR3 in DNA: TGTGCCAGCAGCCATAGCCTTGGGAGGGGCGAGACCCAGTACTTC.

The chain couples TRBV7-9 to TRBJ2-3; no firm D call. This CDR3 spans 11 amino acids. The V end was cut by 7 bases, the J end by 1 base, with 3 bases between. Germline V lookup: CDR1 SEHNR, CDR2 FQNEAQ (reference sequence). The CDR3 DNA reads as TGTGCCAGCACTGGCACAGATACGCAGTATTTT. As protein: CASTGTDTQYF.

The chain uses TRBV2 and TRBJ1-1; D call uncertain. The CDR3 extends over 14 amino acids. With 7 bases removed from V and 1 base from J, the gap between germline ends came to 13 bases. Germline V gene sequence: CDR1 SNHLY, CDR2 FYNNEI. CDR3 loop: CASISRYENTEAFF. The CDR3, as DNA: TGTGCCAGCATAAGCCGCTACGAGAACACTGAAGCTTTCTTT.

This clonotype was detected a few times. The chain is built from TRBV27 and TRBJ1-2; D gene uncertain. CDR1 MNHEY and CDR2 SMNVEV come from the germline V gene (reference sequence). Trimming took off 4 bases at V and 6 bases at J, with 6 bases between the two ends. This CDR3 has 11 amino acids. The CDR3 nucleotides are TGTGCCAGCAGTTCTAATCATGGCTACACCTTC. It encodes CASSSNHGYTF.

This clonotype was observed many times. V gene TRBV7-6 combines with J gene TRBJ2-7; possibly TRBD2 for D (6 bases). CDR1 is SGHVS, CDR2 FNYEAQ, per germline. Deletions cut 2 bases from V and 1 base from J, with 12 bases between. The CDR3 extends over 15 amino acids. The CDR3 reads CASSLYQGLSYEQYF. In nucleotides, the CDR3 is TGTGCCAGCAGCTTATACCAGGGACTTTCCTACGAGCAGTACTTC.